This TCR beta chain derives from a study of blood T cell repertoires in COVID-19 (dated by TCRdb to 2019 to 2021). About the investigation overall: Samples covering the acute and convalescent phases of COVID-19 were provided by collaborators in the United States, Italy and Spain. The dataset comprised deeply sampled blood TCRbeta repertoires from subjects exposed to, actively infected with, or recovered from COVID-19. Samples came from the ongoing ImmuneRACE study (first 160 participants) plus 1,254 subjects from 6 global collaborators. The sample metadata nearly always contained a de-identified subject ID, COVID-19 status, age in years and sex. The repertoires were released in a freely available public database meant as a resource for research on the immune response to SARS-CoV-2. Where available, HLA class I and class II types were obtained from metadata supplied by the sample provider rather than from assay-based typing. The material from the prospective study consisted of cDNA or gDNA derived from T cells, B-cell-depleted T cells, or PBMCs.

Including the terminal cysteine and phenylalanine, the CDR3 comprises 13 residues. Of the read, only the CDR3 DNA is kept; its 39 bases are in frame from base 1. Sequences MNHEY (CDR1) and SVGAGI (CDR2) are obtained from the germline V gene. One collaborating source in Seattle enrolled patients while the patients were actively infected and followed the patients over time throughout the course of disease. Collaborating institutions collected whole blood in K2EDTA tubes following their own protocols. Collaborator samples were shipped for TCRbeta analysis as frozen whole blood, isolated PBMCs, or DNA extracted from either sample type. Paper-wide results and their limitations: The quantity of clinical and demographic metadata differed by source and by participant and was supplied without curation.

The immunoSEQ Assay, a bias-controlled multiplex PCR, was used to amplify TCRbeta CDR3 regions from genomic DNA. As for the authors' bioinformatics: Within the assay, amplification of reference gene primers was used to estimate how many nucleated cells each sample contained. To quantify the absolute abundance of each unique TCRbeta CDR3 rearrangement, sequence reads were collapsed and filtered. For each sample, productive Simpson clonality was calculated as the square root of Simpson's diversity index across productive rearrangements. TCRdb carries this immuneACCESS record with in-frame sequences only. Its versions omit some clonotypes, under half of them owing to an unresolved V gene in the studies checked, with the rest unexplained. Clonal size and the V and J genes are those of that table, whereas D and trimming came from the DNA. Present in this sample are about 200,000 clones, around 86% of which were seen just once. The ten largest make up under 8.5% of the sample.

In regard to this clone: Its recognized antigen is unknown. The germline gene is not matched at one end of the junction; a read error may be the cause.

The sample taken for sequencing was peripheral blood. This receptor was taken from a woman of 80 years or more with COVID-19, enrolled during active disease. The V and J genes are TRBV6-5 and TRBJ1-2; confidence is insufficient to name the D gene. For the CDR3, the sequence is CASTYEGNYGYTF. The sequenced DNA is TGTGCCAGCACTTACGAGGGTAACTATGGCTACACCTTC.